Below, one T cell receptor beta chain is given with its context. This sample was taken from a study of cytomegalovirus exposure and HLA in healthy donors. Looking at the study overall: The 100 million to 120 million unique TCR beta sequences, from about 179 million T cells, were found by an earlier analysis.

Use of 60 Vbeta and 13 Jbeta primers characterized the PCR. Method: immunoSEQ multiplex PCR; TCRdb's copy keeps in-frame clones and lacks some. Of some 170,000 clones listed, 80% are singletons. The V gene lost 2 bases and the J gene lost 2 bases, with 9 bases spanning the gap. Germline loops: CDR1 MGHRA, CDR2 YSYEKL. The CDR3 is 14 amino acids. It was healthy bone marrow donors who served as donors. The chain has TRBV4-1 and TRBJ2-5; D gene unclear. The TCR sequence derives from a man between 18 and 35 years old in good health and CMV-seropositive. The specimen sequenced was PBMCs. CDR3 region: CASSQTSSQETQYF. Here the CDR3 DNA reads TGCGCCAGCAGCCAAACTTCAAGTCAAGAGACCCAGTACTTC.